What follows are 24 T cell receptor beta chains derived from one specimen sequenced in a study of OX40 agonist ivuxolimab in advanced cancers. Repertoires were generated with immunoSEQ multiplex PCR, while TCRdb's copy carries only in-frame clones and drops some. This sample has 8,500 to 10,000 clones, with around 71% found just once. Specimen: CD4+ or CD8+ T cells sorted from blood, collected in a trial of the OX40 agonist ivuxolimab. The receptors derive from an adult with an advanced solid tumor such as melanoma, head and neck, liver or kidney cancer.

The V gene is TRBV19, the J gene TRBJ2-7, with TRBD2 matching over 13 bases. The ends lost 5 bases at V and 6 bases at J; junction bases unmatched: 10. This CDR3 region has 16 residues. The germline gives CDR1 LNHDA, CDR2 SQIVND (reference sequence). CDR3 nucleotides: TGTGCCAGTAGTGGATCCTGGACTAGCGGGAGCCTCGAGCAGTACTTC. Its translation is CASSGSWTSGSLEQYF. Together with reference TRBV19 and TRBJ2-7, the CDR3 gives the full variable domain: DGGITQSPKYLFRKEGQNVTLSCEQNLNHDAMYWYRQDPGQGLRLIYYSQIVNDFQKGDIAEGYSVSREKKESFPLTVTSAQKNPTAFYLCASSGSWTSGSLEQYFGPGTRLTVT.

This chain links TRBV7-9 with TRBJ2-4, with D hard to call. The CDR3 is 16 amino acids. V lost 3 bases to trimming and J lost 0 bases, with 12 bases between them. Germline V gene sequence: CDR1 SEHNR, CDR2 FQNEAQ (reference sequence). The CDR3: CASSLALNLAKNIQYF. CDR3 DNA sequence: TGTGCCAGCAGCTTGGCTCTTAACCTAGCCAAAAACATTCAGTACTTC.

The chain has TRBV11-2 and TRBJ1-5; the D gene is possibly TRBD1 (6 bases). The CDR3 spans 17 residues. CDR1 is SGHAT, CDR2 FQNNGV, per germline. V lost 0 bases, J lost 3 bases, and 15 bases lay in between. The CDR3 protein is CASSLEPGRGNNQPQHF. The DNA of the CDR3 is TGTGCCAGCAGCTTAGAGCCCGGCAGGGGAAACAATCAGCCCCAGCATTTT.

This clone was observed a single time. The gene calls are TRBV9 and TRBJ2-7; 14 nucleotides agree with TRBD2. The CDR3 extends over 15 amino acids. Germline assignment: CDR1 SGDLS and CDR2 YYNGEE. The V gene end was trimmed by 4 bases and the J gene end by 6 bases; junction bases not matched to a gene: 6. The CDR3 protein is CASSQTGLAGVEQYF. DNA for the CDR3: TGTGCCAGCAGCCAAACGGGACTAGCGGGAGTCGAGCAGTACTTC.

This clone was observed a single time. The J gene is TRBJ2-1, the V gene TRBV28; 12 nucleotides align to TRBD2. The germline V gene has CDR1 MDHEN and CDR2 SYDVKM. This CDR3 region has 15 residues. The V segment lost 7 bases and the J segment 4 bases; nucleotides outside the gene matches: 5. The CDR3 DNA is TGTGCCAGCACCATAGGACTAGCGGGATACAATGAGCAGTTCTTC. Protein sequence: CASTIGLAGYNEQFF.

The chain carries TRBV7-3 and TRBJ2-1; D not resolved. Trimming stripped 0 bases from V and 6 bases from J, with 15 bases between. Germline assignment: CDR1 SGHTA and CDR2 FQGTGA. The CDR3 is 16 residues long. CDR3 DNA sequence: TGTGCCAGCAGCTTAACGCTGGCGATTGCCCGCAATGAGCAGTTCTTC. Translated: CASSLTLAIARNEQFF.

This clone was seen more than once but under ten times. The V gene is TRBV27, the J gene TRBJ2-1; D gene ambiguous. This CDR3 region has 13 residues. CDR1 is MNHEY and CDR2 is SMNVEV in the germline V gene (reference sequence). The V and J ends lost 0 bases and 5 bases respectively, with 5 bases between them. CDR3 nucleotide sequence: TGTGCCAGCAGTTTATCGAGGAACAATGAGCAGTTCTTC. Residues: CASSLSRNNEQFF.

The V and J genes are TRBV27 and TRBJ1-5, with D hard to call. The CDR3 runs 15 residues. The V gene's germline CDR1 is MNHEY and CDR2 SMNVEV (reference sequence). V was cut by 1 base and J by 8 bases, with 15 bases left in between. The CDR3 here is CASSLLGSGLEPQHF. The CDR3 DNA sequence: TGTGCCAGCAGTTTATTGGGGTCAGGTCTGGAGCCCCAGCATTTT.

Only a few counts were recorded for this clone. This chain joins TRBV5-4 and TRBJ1-2; D gene uncertain. CDR3 length: 10 residues. Germline assignment: CDR1 SGHNT and CDR2 YYREEE (reference sequence). V lost 5 bases and J 8 bases, leaving 7 bases between the germline ends. The CDR3 loop is CASRAWGYTF. The DNA of the CDR3 is TGTGCCAGCAGAGCCTGGGGCTACACCTTC.

The gene calls are TRBV5-1 and TRBJ2-7, with D maybe TRBD2 (5 bases). This CDR3 comprises 14 residues. With 2 bases removed from V and 3 bases from J, the gap between germline ends came to 12 bases. Germline V gives CDR1 SGHRS, CDR2 YFSETQ. The CDR3 DNA sequence: TGCGCCAGCAGCTTTCTTTACGGGAACTACGAGCAGTACTTC. Its protein is CASSFLYGNYEQYF.

The chain has TRBV27 and TRBJ1-3; D gene uncertain. This CDR3 contains 15 residues. The germline CDR1 and CDR2 sequences are MNHEY and SMNVEV (reference sequence). V was shortened by 5 bases and J by 2 bases, with 13 bases between the two germline ends. This chain's CDR3 is CASSPSTFPGNTIYF. The CDR3 DNA follows: TGTGCCAGCAGTCCCTCGACATTTCCTGGAAACACCATATATTTT.

This clone has just a few counts. The chain carries TRBV5-6 and TRBJ2-1; no definite D call. The CDR3 totals 12 residues. V lost 4 bases to trimming and J lost 6 bases, with 8 bases between them. In germline, CDR1 is SGHDT, CDR2 YYEEEE. CDR3 residues: CASSNYFNEQFF. CDR3 coding DNA: TGTGCCAGCAGCAATTATTTCAATGAGCAGTTCTTC.

The sample holds a few counts of this clone. V and J are TRBV6-1 and TRBJ1-1; D ambiguous. V was shortened by 0 bases and J by 6 bases, with 14 bases between the two germline ends. Per the germline V gene, CDR1 is MNHNS and CDR2 is SASEGT. This CDR3 has 15 amino acids. The CDR3 bases are TGTGCCAGCAGTGAAGCTGGTGGGCTAACTCCTGAAGCTTTCTTT. It specifies CASSEAGGLTPEAFF.

This rearrangement joins TRBV19 to TRBJ1-2; D is uncertain. Germline lookup yields CDR1 LNHDA and CDR2 SQIVND (reference sequence). V dropped 3 bases and J dropped 1 base, with 9 bases sitting between them. The CDR3 runs 14 residues. The DNA of the CDR3 is TGTGCCAGTAGTATCAAGACAAGTAACTATGGCTACACCTTC. Its protein is CASSIKTSNYGYTF.

The CDR3 loop is CASSFRRETDTQYF. The CDR3 DNA is TGTGCCAGCAGTTTCCGGCGGGAGACAGATACGCAGTATTTT. The rearrangement joins TRBV27 to TRBJ2-3; TRBD2 agrees at 7 bases. CDR3 length: 14 amino acids. Germline CDR1 reads MNHEY; CDR2 reads SMNVEV (reference sequence). With V trimmed by 3 bases and J by 3 bases, 3 bases remained unmatched.

The chain combines TRBV6-1 with TRBJ2-7; TRBD2 agrees at 7 bases. After removal of 3 bases from V and 2 bases from J, the junction contained 4 bases not matched to a gene. The CDR3 runs 14 residues. Looked up from germline, CDR1 is MNHNS and CDR2 is SASEGT. DNA for the CDR3: TGTGCCAGCAGTGATCTAGCGGAAGCCTACGAGCAGTACTTC. Protein product: CASSDLAEAYEQYF.

CDR3 amino acids: CASSLVPLAGAPGELFF. DNA for the CDR3: TGTGCCAGCAGCTTAGTTCCACTAGCGGGAGCCCCCGGGGAGCTGTTTTTT. The V gene is TRBV7-2, the J gene TRBJ2-2; 11 bases match TRBD2. Per germline, CDR1 SGHTA and CDR2 FQGNSA. V was pared by 1 base and J by 6 bases, with 7 bases of the junction left unmatched. The length of the CDR3 is 17 residues. The variable domain in full, completed from reference TRBV7-2 and TRBJ2-2, reads GAGVSQSPSNKVTEKGKDVELRCDPISGHTALYWYRQSLGQGLEFLIYFQGNSAPDKSGLPSDRFSAERTGGSVSTLTIQRTQQEDSAVYLCASSLVPLAGAPGELFFGEGSRLTVL.

This clone was seen more than once but under ten times. The chain has TRBV27 and TRBJ2-5; D remains ambiguous. CDR3 length equals 13 residues. CDR1 MNHEY and CDR2 SMNVEV come from the germline V gene (reference sequence). Trimming cost V 4 bases and J 3 bases, with 9 bases left between them. CDR3 coding DNA: TGTGCCAGCAGTTCAAGACAAGAAGAGACCCAGTACTTC. Residues: CASSSRQEETQYF.

The chain joins TRBV6-6 to TRBJ2-5; 8 bases line up with TRBD1. The length of the CDR3 is 16 residues. CDR1 is MNHNY and CDR2 is SVGAGI in the germline V gene (reference sequence). After removal of 3 bases from V and 4 bases from J, the junction contained 10 bases not matched to a gene. CDR3: CASSYRGQGARETQYF. The CDR3, as DNA: TGTGCCAGCAGTTATAGGGGGCAGGGGGCGCGAGAGACCCAGTACTTC.

This clone was detected ten times or more. V and J are TRBV4-2 and TRBJ2-3; 12 bases match TRBD2. V dropped 0 bases and J dropped 4; count of bases not matched to a gene: 2. CDR1 LGHNA and CDR2 YNFKEQ come from the germline V gene. The CDR3 consists of 16 residues. The CDR3 nucleotides read TGTGCCAGCAGCCAAGAAAGACTAGCGGGAGCAGATACGCAGTATTTT. Protein product: CASSQERLAGADTQYF.

The rearrangement links TRBV27 to TRBJ2-7; D is ambiguous. V gave up 3 bases and J gave up 2 bases, with 11 bases separating them. Germline CDR1 MNHEY, CDR2 SMNVEV (reference sequence). This CDR3 contains 14 residues. This chain's CDR3 is CASSFQRYPYEQYF. The CDR3 DNA reads TGTGCCAGCAGTTTCCAACGGTACCCCTACGAGCAGTACTTC.

The V call is TRBV6-4, the J call TRBJ2-3, with no clear D. Germline CDR1 reads MRHNA; CDR2 reads SNTAGT. The CDR3 covers 16 residues. V lost 0 bases, J lost 0 bases, and 10 bases lay in between. CDR3 sequence reads: CASSDSPELSTDTQYF. DNA of the CDR3: TGTGCCAGCAGTGACTCGCCGGAATTGAGCACAGATACGCAGTATTTT.

A single count supports this clone. The genes are TRBV7-8 and TRBJ1-6; D is ambiguous. This CDR3 contains 12 residues. V shed 7 bases and J shed 3 bases, with 4 bases lying between them. Germline V lookup: CDR1 SGHVS, CDR2 FQNEAQ. CDR3 sequence: CASTSYNSPLHF. The DNA for the CDR3 is TGTGCCAGCACCAGCTATAATTCACCCCTCCACTTT.

This clone was picked up one time. This CDR3 reads CASSQDLDTQYF. DNA for the CDR3: TGTGCCAGCAGCCAAGACCTGGATACGCAGTATTTT. The rearrangement links TRBV4-2 to TRBJ2-3; no firm D call. Trimming left V 0 bases short and J 6 bases short, with 4 bases between. CDR1 is LGHNA, CDR2 YNFKEQ, per germline. The CDR3 extends over 12 amino acids.